This T cell receptor (beta chain) emerged from a study of blood T cell repertoires in COVID-19 (dated by TCRdb to 2018 to 2020). With respect to the entire study: The collaborator samples originated in the United States, Italy and Spain and spanned the acute and convalescent phases of COVID-19. The material from the prospective study consisted of cDNA or gDNA derived from T cells, B-cell-depleted T cells, or PBMCs. Deeply sampled blood TCRbeta repertoires from subjects exposed to, actively infected with, or recovered from COVID-19 were included in the dataset. The repertoires were released in a freely available public database meant as a resource for research on the immune response to SARS-CoV-2. The samples were drawn from two sources: the first 160 participants of the ongoing ImmuneRACE study, and 1,200 or so subjects contributed by 6 global collaborators. Sample metadata almost always included a de-identified subject ID, COVID-19 status, age in years and sex. HLA class I and class II types, where available, came from metadata supplied by the sample provider rather than from assay-based typing.

Enrolling through a virtual design, the prospective study's participants ranged in age from roughly 18 to 95 years and lived across roughly 23 United States geographic areas. Cohort assignment in the prospective study relied on participant-reported clinical history from a screening survey and a study questionnaire. Recovered participants in ImmuneRACE Cohort 3 were defined as having two consecutive negative NP/OP PCR tests, clearance from a healthcare professional, or resolution of symptoms. Each participant in the prospective study had whole blood, serum and a nasopharyngeal or oropharyngeal swab collected by mobile phlebotomists. Additional blood draws and questionnaires over an approximately 2-month period could optionally be provided by prospective study participants. Prospective study blood samples were shipped either frozen or at room temperature before DNA extraction. Here is what the overall study found, with its caveats: The amount of clinical and demographic metadata varied by source and participant and was provided uncurated.

The CDR3 covers 18 residues, taking in both the cysteine and the phenylalanine. Solely the CDR3 DNA is kept, with 54 bases framed from the first base. Trimming costs V 2 bases and J 0 bases, and their ends lie 15 bases apart. According to the germline V gene, CDR1 reads SGHRS and CDR2 reads YFSETQ. The immunoSEQ Assay, a bias-controlled multiplex PCR, was used to amplify TCRbeta CDR3 regions from genomic DNA. The paper's processing steps were these. The number of nucleated cells in each sample was estimated from the amplification of reference gene primers within the assay. Sequence reads were collapsed and filtered to measure the absolute abundance of every unique TCRbeta CDR3 rearrangement. For each sample, productive Simpson clonality was calculated as the square root of Simpson's diversity index over productive rearrangements. TCRdb took over this immuneACCESS table, retaining in-frame rearrangements with V and J assigned. Such tables are incomplete; in checked studies, under half of the missing clones stem from an unresolved V gene, and the remainder is unexplained. Clone size and V and J calls were adopted from that table, with D and trimming inferred from the DNA. The sample has 490,000 or so clones on record, around nine tenths of them singletons. The leading ten clones occupy under 9.5% of the sample.

Worth noting for this clone: Its antigen is currently not known. Nothing much larger sits one base from this clone, and base qualities are not available.

This TCR was sampled from a woman aged 60-75 years who had recovered from COVID-19. The rearranged chain carries TRBV5-1 and TRBJ2-6; the D gene is perhaps TRBD2, from 5 matching bases. The material sequenced was PBMCs or T cells enriched from blood (not recorded which). Here the CDR3 is given as CASSFGRSRDSGANVLTF. The nucleotide sequence is given as TGCGCCAGCAGCTTTGGTAGGAGTCGGGACTCTGGGGCCAACGTCCTGACTTTC. Supplemented by the reference TRBV5-1 and TRBJ2-6 proteins around the CDR3, the complete variable domain is KAGVTQTPRYLIKTRGQQVTLSCSPISGHRSVSWYQQTPGQGLQFLFEYFSETQRNKGNFPGRFSGRQFSNSRSEMNVSTLELGDSALYLCASSFGRSRDSGANVLTFGAGSRLTVL.